Listed below are T cell receptor beta chains from one sample, sequenced in a study of blood T cell repertoires in COVID-19. Here immunoSEQ multiplex PCR was the method, and the copy in TCRdb shows in-frame clones only, minus some. The sample holds around 95,000 clones; 88% are singletons and the top ten take around 5.4%. Specimen: peripheral blood. These receptors came from a human donor in a cohort sampled during active COVID-19. The CDR3 runs from the conserved cysteine through the conserved F or W. D genes are given only for firm matches. Clone size, where shown, is once, few, many, or a class for clones that have expanded.

TRBV2	.	TRBD1	TRBJ2-7	TGTGCCAGCAGTGAAATGGGGCAGGGGGCCTTCTACGAGCAGTACTTC	CASSEMGQGAFYEQYF
TRBV24-1	.	TRBD1	TRBJ2-1	TGTGCCACCGCTCGGGACAGCCTAAACAATGAGCAGTTCTTC	CATARDSLNNEQFF
TRBV9	once	.	TRBJ2-7	TGTGCCAGCAGCGTAGGTCCTACGGGACAAGCCTACGAGCAGTACTTC	CASSVGPTGQAYEQYF
TRBV6-5	.	TRBD1	TRBJ2-7	TGTGCCAGCAGGGACGGGACAGGGGGCTCCTACGAGCAGTACTTC	CASRDGTGGSYEQYF
TRBV7-2	.	.	TRBJ2-5	TGTGCCAGCAGCTTAGAAGGGAGAGGAGAGACCCAGTACTTC	CASSLEGRGETQYF
TRBV5-6	.	TRBD2	TRBJ2-1	TGTGCCAGCAGCTTGGTTACTAGCGGGAGTTACAATGAGCAGTTCTTC	CASSLVTSGSYNEQFF
TRBV11-2	few	TRBD1	TRBJ1-1	TGTGCCAGCAGCTCGGCAGGGGGAAACACTGAAGCTTTCTTT	CASSSAGGNTEAFF
TRBV6-1	.	.	TRBJ1-3	TGTGCCAGTAGTGAACTCTACTCTGGAAACACCATATATTTT	CASSELYSGNTIYF
TRBV7-9	.	TRBD2	TRBJ2-1	TGTGCCAGCAGCCCCGCTAGCGGGTTCTACAATGAGCAGTTCTTC	CASSPASGFYNEQFF
TRBV6-5	.	.	TRBJ1-1	TGTGCCAGCAGTTACGTTATGATGGGCAGGGCGGCTGAAGCTTTCTTT	CASSYVMMGRAAEAFF
TRBV30	.	.	TRBJ1-1	TGTGCCTGGCGACGAACGGGGACAAACACTGAAGCTTTCTTT	CAWRRTGTNTEAFF
TRBV28	few	TRBD1	TRBJ1-5	TGTGCCAGCAGAAGACAGGGGAATCAGCCCCAGCATTTT	CASRRQGNQPQHF
TRBV5-8	once	.	TRBJ2-3	TGTGCCAGCACTATAGGACTGATTCCTAGCACAGATACGCAGTATTTT	CASTIGLIPSTDTQYF
TRBV6-5	.	TRBD1	TRBJ1-1	TGTGCCAGCAGTTCCGGACAGGTTCGACACACTGAAGCTTTCTTT	CASSSGQVRHTEAFF
TRBV30	.	.	TRBJ1-1	TGTGCCTGGAGGGAACAGGGGAACACTGAAGCTTTCTTT	CAWREQGNTEAFF
TRBV7-2	.	.	TRBJ1-5	TGTGCCAGCAGCTTTTCTGGGGGCGATGGATCAAAACAGCATTTT	CASSFSGGDGSKQHF
TRBV6-5	.	TRBD2	TRBJ2-3	TGTGCCAGCAGAAGCGGGAGCATGACAGATACGCAGTATTTT	CASRSGSMTDTQYF
TRBV3-1/TRBV3-2	.	.	TRBJ1-1	TGTGCCAGCAGCCAAGATGGCAGGCAAGCTTTCTTT	CASSQDGRQAFF
TRBV7-2	.	TRBD1	TRBJ2-2	TGTGCCAGCAGCTCTTACAGGGGGCAGAACACCGGGGAGCTGTTTTTT	CASSSYRGQNTGELFF
TRBV4-3	.	.	TRBJ2-2	TGCGCCAGCAGCCAAGTGCCCCCCAGAGGGAACACCGGGGAGCTGTTTTTT	CASSQVPPRGNTGELFF
TRBV5-1	.	.	TRBJ2-5	TGCGCCAGCAGCTTGATGGGAGGTGGAGAGACCCAGTACTTC	CASSLMGGGETQYF
TRBV20-1	.	.	TRBJ1-1	TGCAGTGCTAGTGTTGGCAGGGCGAACACTGAAGCTTTCTTT	CSASVGRANTEAFF
TRBV19	.	.	TRBJ2-5	TGTGCCAGTAGTACCCGACAGCTTCAAGAGACCCAGTACTTC	CASSTRQLQETQYF
TRBV7-8	.	TRBD1	TRBJ1-4	TGTGCCAGCAGAGCCCGGGACAGGGGAGATGAAAAACTGTTTTTT	CASRARDRGDEKLFF
TRBV28	.	.	TRBJ1-1	TGTGCCAGCAGTTTAATGAGGCCCGCGGAGGCTTTCTTT	CASSLMRPAEAFF
TRBV9	.	TRBD1	TRBJ1-3	TGTGCCAGCAGCGCCTACCTAGGACAGGGTCGATCTGGAAACACCATATATTTT	CASSAYLGQGRSGNTIYF
TRBV28	.	.	TRBJ2-7	TGTGCCAGCAGTTTCCCCCGTGGGTTAGCTGGTAACGAGCAGTACTTC	CASSFPRGLAGNEQYF
TRBV7-2	few	TRBD1	TRBJ1-6	TGTGCCAGCAGCTTAGTCGTCCTATCCGGGACAGGGGGCAGTTCACCCCTCCACTTT	CASSLVVLSGTGGSSPLHF
TRBV3-1/TRBV3-2	.	TRBD2	TRBJ2-7	TGTGCCAGCAGCCAGACTAGCTCAAAGGACGAGCAGTACTTC	CASSQTSSKDEQYF
TRBV18	.	TRBD1	TRBJ2-6	TGTGCCAGCTCACCACTACCGACAGGGACCGGGGCCAACGTCCTGACTTTC	CASSPLPTGTGANVLTF
TRBV7-2	.	TRBD2	TRBJ2-7	TGTGCCAGCAGCTTAGAGGGACTAGTCTACGAGCAGTACTTC	CASSLEGLVYEQYF
TRBV3-1/TRBV3-2	.	TRBD1	TRBJ1-3	TGTGCCAGCAGCCAGACAGGGGTTTTTGGAAACACCATATATTTT	CASSQTGVFGNTIYF
TRBV18	once	.	TRBJ1-3	TGTGCCAGCTCACCAGTTCAGGACTCTGGAAACACCATATATTTT	CASSPVQDSGNTIYF
TRBV3-1/TRBV3-2	.	TRBD2	TRBJ2-5	TGTGCCAGCAGCCTAAGCGGGAGGAGATCAGAGACCCAGTACTTC	CASSLSGRRSETQYF
TRBV28	.	.	TRBJ1-1	TGTGCCAGCAGTGCCCCGACAGGGAACACTGAAGCTTTCTTT	CASSAPTGNTEAFF
TRBV5-1	.	TRBD2	TRBJ2-3	TGCGCCAGCAGCTTGGGCGGGGGGTCCGGCACAGATACGCAGTATTTT	CASSLGGGSGTDTQYF
TRBV11-2	.	TRBD1	TRBJ2-1	TGTGCCAGCAGCTCGGACAGGGGGCAGTACAATGAGCAGTTCTTC	CASSSDRGQYNEQFF
TRBV6-5	few	TRBD1	TRBJ1-6	TGTGCCAGCAGTTCAAGGGACAGCTCATATTCACCCCTCCACTTT	CASSSRDSSYSPLHF
TRBV7-3	.	.	TRBJ1-1	TGTGCCAGCAGCTTACAGACAGTAAACACTGAAGCTTTCTTT	CASSLQTVNTEAFF